Below are 13 T cell receptor beta chains sequenced from a single sample in a study of cytomegalovirus exposure and HLA in healthy donors. Researchers ran the PCR with 60 Vbeta and 13 Jbeta primers. Data came from immunoSEQ multiplex PCR; TCRdb stores just in-frame clones and leaves some out. The sample has 130,000 to 150,000 clones, about three quarters seen once. Sequenced: PBMCs. The receptors were sampled from a man aged 40-49 years in good health and CMV-seropositive.

The rearrangement links TRBV7-9 to TRBJ1-2, with a weak D call TRBD1 (5 bases). CDR3 length: 13 amino acids. Germline V gene sequence: CDR1 SEHNR, CDR2 FQNEAQ (reference sequence). Trimming took 3 bases from V and 3 from J, leaving 8 bases between them. The CDR3 coding sequence is TGTGCCAGCAGCTTGGGGGGTGACTATGGCTACACCTTC. The encoded protein is CASSLGGDYGYTF.

V and J are TRBV7-9 and TRBJ2-7; TRBD2 matches at 8 bases. The germline CDR1 and CDR2 sequences are SEHNR and FQNEAQ (reference sequence). This CDR3 spans 13 amino acids. V lost 5 bases and J lost 3; bases outside the gene matches: 3. Written as DNA, the CDR3 is TGTGCCAGCAGCCCAAGCGGGGGCTACGAGCAGTACTTC. This translates into CASSPSGGYEQYF. Drawing the rest from reference TRBV7-9 and TRBJ2-7, the complete variable domain is DTGVSQNPRHKITKRGQNVTFRCDPISEHNRLYWYRQTLGQGPEFLTYFQNEAQLEKSRLLSDRFSAERPKGSFSTLEIQRTEQGDSAMYLCASSPSGGYEQYFGPGTRLTVT.

The V call is TRBV7-9, the J call TRBJ1-2; tentative D call: TRBD1 (6 bases). CDR3 length: 14 residues. V lost 5 bases and J 4 bases, leaving 14 bases between the germline ends. Germline V gene data show CDR1 as SEHNR and CDR2 as FQNEAQ (reference sequence). The CDR3 protein is CASSVTGIGYGYTF. The CDR3 DNA sequence: TGTGCCAGCAGCGTAACAGGGATAGGCTATGGCTACACCTTC.

V gene TRBV5-4 combines with J gene TRBJ2-1, with D perhaps TRBD1 (5 bases). Germline V gene data show CDR1 as SGHNT and CDR2 as YYREEE (reference sequence). The V end lost 0 bases, the J end lost 8 bases, and 15 bases lay between the germline ends. This CDR3 contains 15 residues. The CDR3 bases are TGTGCCAGCAGCTTGGGGGGCAGAAGTGGGGATGAGCAGTTCTTC. It yields the protein CASSLGGRSGDEQFF.

The count of this clone is one. This chain uses TRBV12-5 with TRBJ2-1; 14 nucleotides line up with TRBD2. V lost 6 bases to trimming and J lost 4 bases; unmatched junction nucleotides: 14. This CDR3 spans 19 amino acids. The V gene's germline CDR1 is LGHNT and CDR2 FRNRAP. The CDR3 nucleotides read TGTGCTAGTGGATCTGCCGGGACTAGCGGGAGACGCCATTACAATGAGCAGTTCTTC. The encoded protein is CASGSAGTSGRRHYNEQFF. Full variable domain (outside the CDR3, taken from reference TRBV12-5 and TRBJ2-1): DARVTQTPRHKVTEMGQEVTMRCQPILGHNTVFWYRQTMMQGLELLAYFRNRAPLDDSGMPKDRFSAEMPDATLATLKIQPSEPRDSAVYFCASGSAGTSGRRHYNEQFFGPGTRLTVL.

The chain is built from TRBV4-1 and TRBJ1-5, with a possible D match to TRBD1 (6 bases). Trimming took off 1 base at V and 7 bases at J, with 17 bases between the two ends. The CDR3 contains 16 residues. Germline V gene data show CDR1 as MGHRA and CDR2 as YSYEKL. The CDR3 bases are TGCGCCAGCAGCCAAGGGTGGGGGCAAGTGATCCAGCCCCAGCATTTT. Translation gives CASSQGWGQVIQPQHF.

The chain combines TRBV5-6 with TRBJ1-5, with D unresolved. CDR3 length: 16 residues. Trimming took 4 bases from V and 5 from J, leaving 19 bases between them. Germline V gives CDR1 SGHDT, CDR2 YYEEEE. The CDR3 DNA follows: TGTGCCAGCAGCGCAAGTGGCAGGCCGTCCGATCAGCCCCAGCATTTT. Amino acids: CASSASGRPSDQPQHF.

The chain has TRBV10-3 and TRBJ2-7; TRBD1 matches at 7 bases. V lost 6 bases to trimming and J lost 6 bases; unmatched junction nucleotides: 5. CDR3 length: 12 amino acids. Germline V gene sequence: CDR1 ENHRY, CDR2 SYGVKD. The DNA for the CDR3 is TGTGCCATCAGAATTGCAGGGGGCGAGCAGTACTTC. Its protein product is CAIRIAGGEQYF.

This clone is a singleton in its sample. The chain joins TRBV2 to TRBJ1-1, with 7 positions matching TRBD1. With 6 bases clipped from V and 4 bases from J, the junction kept 8 bases outside the gene matches. The CDR3 has 14 amino acids. Germline V gives CDR1 SNHLY, CDR2 FYNNEI. CDR3 amino acids: CASRLQGPTTEAFF. CDR3 coding DNA: TGTGCCAGCAGGTTACAGGGGCCGACCACTGAAGCTTTCTTT.

V usage is TRBV4-3 and J usage is TRBJ1-2; 8 positions agree with TRBD1. The V segment lost 0 bases and the J segment 4 bases; nucleotides outside the gene matches: 7. Germline V gene data show CDR1 as LGHNA and CDR2 as YSLEER. CDR3 length: 16 residues. In nucleotides, the CDR3 is TGCGCCAGCAGCCAAGATCGGGCAGGGGGCGTCTATGGCTACACCTTC. Encoded protein: CASSQDRAGGVYGYTF.

For the CDR3, the DNA is TGTGCCAGCAGTGAAAGAGGCGCTGGGGCCAACGTCCTGACTTTC. It is translated as CASSERGAGANVLTF. The V gene is TRBV2, the J gene TRBJ2-6; D is unresolved. The CDR3 length is 15 residues. The V end lost 2 bases, the J end lost 2 bases, and 7 bases lay between the germline ends. Per germline, CDR1 SNHLY and CDR2 FYNNEI.

The CDR3: CASGTGVGANVLTF. The CDR3 DNA reads TGTGCTAGTGGAACAGGGGTAGGGGCCAACGTCCTGACTTTC. The chain has TRBV12-5 and TRBJ2-6; 7 bases are shared with TRBD1. The J segment lost 4 bases and the V segment lost 6 bases, leaving 3 bases of the junction unmatched. From germline, CDR1 is LGHNT and CDR2 FRNRAP. The CDR3 is 14 amino acids.

The chain combines TRBV27 with TRBJ2-2, with TRBD2 matching over 7 bases. The J segment lost 3 bases and the V segment lost 7 bases, leaving 11 bases of the junction unmatched. Germline CDR1 and CDR2: MNHEY and SMNVEV (reference sequence). This CDR3 is built from 16 residues. In DNA form, the CDR3 reads TGTGCCAGCAAGGGAGGGATTGTATTGCACACCGGGGAGCTGTTTTTT. Its translation is CASKGGIVLHTGELFF.